The clone carrying this TCR beta chain was seen many times. Its specificity is unknown. Unique molecular identifiers featured in how the TCRbeta library was prepared. Each CDR3 protein gets one entry after TCRdb re-called the PCR reads with MiXCR. Of about 15,000 distinct CDR3 sequences listed, approximately 5.5% are singletons. This record belongs to a study of T-cell reconstitution after alpha-beta-depleted transplantation in children. Study findings and constraints: The authors attributed T-cell counts and diversity one year after transplant mostly to newly produced T cells. Elevated TCRbeta diversity at day 60 was traced, in some patients, to surviving recipient T cells and thymic progenitors.

Per the germline V gene, CDR1 is LGHDT and CDR2 is YNNKEL (reference sequence). This CDR3 comprises 15 residues. V lost 4 bases to trimming and J lost 7 bases; unmatched junction nucleotides: 4. This chain connects TRBV3-1 to TRBJ2-1, with TRBD2 matching 13 bases. The starting material was PBMCs, obtained before TCRalphabeta/CD19-depleted stem cell transplant. The sequence derives from a boy between 10 and 17 years old with acute lymphoblastic leukemia, due to receive a stem cell transplant. The CDR3 DNA is TGTGCCAGCAGCCCAACTAGCGGGAGGGGGAATGAGCAGTTCTTC. The encoded protein is CASSPTSGRGNEQFF.